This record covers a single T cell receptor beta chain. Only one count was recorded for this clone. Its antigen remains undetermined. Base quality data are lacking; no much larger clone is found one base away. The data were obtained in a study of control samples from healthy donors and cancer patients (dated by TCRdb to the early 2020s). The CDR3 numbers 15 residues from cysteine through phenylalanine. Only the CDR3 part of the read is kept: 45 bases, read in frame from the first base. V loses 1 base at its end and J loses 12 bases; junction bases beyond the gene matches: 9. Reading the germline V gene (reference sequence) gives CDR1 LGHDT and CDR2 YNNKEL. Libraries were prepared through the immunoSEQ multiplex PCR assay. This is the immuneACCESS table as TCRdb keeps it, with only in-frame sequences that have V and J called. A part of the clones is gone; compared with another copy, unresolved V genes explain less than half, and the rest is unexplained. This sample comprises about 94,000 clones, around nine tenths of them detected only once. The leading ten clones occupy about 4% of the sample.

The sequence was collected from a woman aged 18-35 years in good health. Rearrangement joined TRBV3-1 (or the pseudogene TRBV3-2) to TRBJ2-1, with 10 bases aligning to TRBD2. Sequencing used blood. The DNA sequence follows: TGTGCCAGCAGCCAAGTAGGGGTAGCGGGGGGAACGCAGTTCTTC. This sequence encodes CASSQVGVAGGTQFF.